The clone carrying this TCR beta chain was seen a few times. This entry belongs to a study of regulatory T cells in long-lasting Graves disease. The CDR3 is 16 residues long. V lost 2 bases to trimming and J lost 2 bases; unmatched junction nucleotides: 6. Germline CDR1 and CDR2: MNHEY and SVGAGI. This sample's time point: newly diagnosed GD, antithyroid drugs for less than 3 months. The TCR library was made from RNA extracted from PBMCs. Relying on iRepertoire HTBI primers and Arm-PCR of CDR3 regions, the team built TCR beta libraries. TCRdb used MiXCR to reprocess the multiplex PCR reads, holding one entry per CDR3 protein. The data hold about 400,000 distinct CDR3 sequences, with about 17% observed a single time. These records were also assigned to another study, of T cells in Graves' hyperthyroidism and ophthalmopathy. Per that paper: Patients aged 18 to 65 had newly diagnosed hyperthyroidism that had lasted under 2 months. Uncontrolled infection, other autoimmune disease, pregnancy or lactation barred patients from enrollment. First-round RT-PCR with HTBI primers amplified the TCR CDR3 region.

Sequencing was performed on peripheral blood mononuclear cells (PBMCs), taken at new diagnosis, from a patient treated with antithyroid drugs. This chain connects TRBV6-5 to TRBJ2-5, with 9 bases identical to TRBD1. The TCR sequence derives from a woman aged 18 to 35 with Graves disease. In DNA form, the CDR3 reads TGTGCCAGCAGTTACGGGACAGGGAGTGCGCAAGAGACCCAGTACTTC. It codes for CASSYGTGSAQETQYF.